The subject of this entry is one T cell receptor (delta chain). What it recognizes is unknown. TCRdb's protein for this DNA is that of a much larger clone and differs from the translation at residue 17, likely a read error; the protein shown is the DNA translation. The record originates from a study of γδ T cells in repeated Plasmodium falciparum infection. Background on the study: The natural-infection arm compared Malian children under seasonal malaria with matched Australian children. Study-level results: Vdelta2-negative gammadelta repertoires, largely Vdelta1+, seemingly showed infection-driven waves of new clonal selection. One small rural Malian village, predominantly a single ethnic group, supplied the cohort.

Flow sorting of PBMC yielded separate Vgamma9/Vdelta2+ and Vdelta2-negative gammadelta T cell populations for bulk repertoire analysis. Both TRG and TRD chains were sequenced from each sorted sample. TCRdb re-called the multiplex PCR reads through CATT. The sample shows under 65,000 delta-chain clones, around 1.5% of them seen only once. The CDR3 runs to 23 residues. V trimming: 0 bases; J trimming: 7 bases; junction bases outside the gene matches: 30. CDR1 GEAIGNYY and CDR2 EKD come from the germline V gene. The source is a pool of human donors (malaria-infected and uninfected, not separated). This chain connects TRDV2 to TRDJ1; 11 nucleotides align to TRDD3. The sequencing input was gamma-delta T cells from blood. The CDR3 DNA is TGTGCCTGTGACACCGCCCCGGCACGAGGAGTGGGGGATACGACCTACCAACCTGGTAAACTCATCTTT. Protein sequence: CACDTAPARGVGDTTYQPGKLIF.